Listed below are T cell receptor beta chains from one sample, sequenced in a study of molecular identifiers for immune sequencing clone quantification. TCRdb independently ran MiXCR on the PCR reads; one entry per CDR3 protein. The sample records 250,000 to 400,000 distinct CDR3 sequences, around a fifth being singletons. Input material: naive CD8+ T cells from blood, with Jurkat cell RNA spiked in. Receptors originate from a human donor in good health. Some libraries in this study had Jurkat cell RNA spiked in. The CDR3 runs from the conserved cysteine through the conserved F or W. D genes are given only for firm matches. Clone size is stated in some rows and not others, as once, few, many or a class when expanded.

D gene: .
J gene: TRBJ2-3
clone size: many
V gene: TRBV13
CDR3 DNA: TGTGCCAGCAGCGCAAGGATCCCCACAGATACGCAGTATTTT
CDR3 protein: CASSARIPTDTQYF

D gene: .
J gene: TRBJ2-1
clone size: .
V gene: TRBV5-4
CDR3 DNA: TGTGCCAGCAGCTCCGTCGCATCTTACAATGAGCAGTCCTTC
CDR3 protein: CASSSVASYNEQSF

D gene: .
J gene: TRBJ1-5
clone size: many
V gene: TRBV28
CDR3 DNA: TGTGCCAGCGGCCCCGACACCTTCAATCAGCCCCAGCATTTT
CDR3 protein: CASGPDTFNQPQHF

D gene: .
J gene: TRBJ1-2
clone size: many
V gene: TRBV19
CDR3 DNA: TGTGCCAGTAGAGCAGGGAACTATGGCTACACCTTC
CDR3 protein: CASRAGNYGYTF

D gene: .
J gene: TRBJ2-3
clone size: many
V gene: TRBV5-1
CDR3 DNA: TGCGCCAGCGCCAAATCGGGGGTCCCCACAGATACGCAGTATTTT
CDR3 protein: CASAKSGVPTDTQYF

D gene: .
J gene: TRBJ2-3
clone size: .
V gene: TRBV11-1
CDR3 DNA: TGTGCCGGCAGCCAGGGCGGAGTCCCAGCAGTGGGCACAGATACGCAGTATTTT
CDR3 protein: CAGSQGGVPAVGTDTQYF

D gene: .
J gene: TRBJ2-2
clone size: many
V gene: TRBV28
CDR3 DNA: TGTGCCAGCAGTTTATTTGTCACGAACACCGGGGAGCTGTTTTTT
CDR3 protein: CASSLFVTNTGELFF

D gene: TRBD1
J gene: TRBJ2-2
clone size: .
V gene: TRBV29-1
CDR3 DNA: TGCAGCGTTGGGGGGGGACAGGGGAACGCCGGGGAGCTGTTTTTT
CDR3 protein: CSVGGGQGNAGELFF

D gene: TRBD1
J gene: TRBJ1-6
clone size: many
V gene: TRBV12-3/TRBV12-4
CDR3 DNA: TGTGCCAGCAGTCCTACAGGGGGCGGTTCACCCCTCCACTTT
CDR3 protein: CASSPTGGGSPLHF

D gene: .
J gene: TRBJ2-2
clone size: many
V gene: TRBV6-6
CDR3 DNA: TGTGCCAGCATTCATACCGGGGAGCTGTTTTTT
CDR3 protein: CASIHTGELFF

D gene: TRBD1
J gene: TRBJ1-3
clone size: .
V gene: TRBV10-3
CDR3 DNA: TGTGCCACCGGCGCAGGGGGCGCGGAAGGAAACACCATATATTTT
CDR3 protein: CATGAGGAEGNTIYF

D gene: .
J gene: TRBJ2-3
clone size: many
V gene: TRBV4-2
CDR3 DNA: TGTGCCAGCAGCCAAGTCGTCACCACAGATACGCAGTATTTT
CDR3 protein: CASSQVVTTDTQYF

D gene: TRBD1
J gene: TRBJ1-1
clone size: many
V gene: TRBV2
CDR3 DNA: TGTGCCAGCAGTGTCGGGACAGGGGAGAGGGTGAACACTGAAGCTTTCTTT
CDR3 protein: CASSVGTGERVNTEAFF

D gene: .
J gene: TRBJ2-7
clone size: .
V gene: TRBV21-1
CDR3 DNA: TGTGCCAGCAGCCCAGGGGGTGACAGGACACCCTACGAGCAGTACTTC
CDR3 protein: CASSPGGDRTPYEQYF

D gene: TRBD2
J gene: TRBJ2-7
clone size: many
V gene: TRBV20-1
CDR3 DNA: TGCAGTGCGGATGGGGGACTAGTCGAGCAGTACTTC
CDR3 protein: CSADGGLVEQYF

D gene: TRBD1
J gene: TRBJ2-7
clone size: many
V gene: TRBV5-1
CDR3 DNA: TGCGCCAGCAGCTTGCGACAGGGGGCTTCGGCCTCCTACGAGCAGTACTTC
CDR3 protein: CASSLRQGASASYEQYF

D gene: .
J gene: TRBJ2-7
clone size: many
V gene: TRBV29-1
CDR3 DNA: TGCAGCGTCGGTGCCAACAGGGCCTACGAGCAGTACTTC
CDR3 protein: CSVGANRAYEQYF

D gene: .
J gene: TRBJ2-6
clone size: many
V gene: TRBV2
CDR3 DNA: TGTGCCAGCCTACGGGGGACCCACTCTGGGGCCAACGTCCTGACTTTC
CDR3 protein: CASLRGTHSGANVLTF

D gene: TRBD1
J gene: TRBJ2-1
clone size: many
V gene: TRBV15
CDR3 DNA: TGTGCCACCAGCAGAACGGACAGGGCCGGGCCGTTCTTC
CDR3 protein: CATSRTDRAGPFF

D gene: TRBD2
J gene: TRBJ2-6
clone size: .
V gene: TRBV3-1
CDR3 DNA: TGTGCCAGCAGCCAAGACCCTCCCTTGACTAGCGGGTCCAGGGTCCTGACTTTC
CDR3 protein: CASSQDPPLTSGSRVLTF

D gene: TRBD1
J gene: TRBJ2-7
clone size: many
V gene: TRBV7-8
CDR3 DNA: TGTGCCAGCAGCTTAGGGTCGGGACAGGGGTTCTACGAGCAGTACTTC
CDR3 protein: CASSLGSGQGFYEQYF

D gene: .
J gene: TRBJ1-1
clone size: few
V gene: TRBV30
CDR3 DNA: TGTGCCTGGAGTACGATTGAAGCTTTCTTT
CDR3 protein: CAWSTIEAFF

D gene: .
J gene: TRBJ2-7
clone size: many
V gene: TRBV28
CDR3 DNA: TGTGCCAGCAGTTTACTAGGGACAAGCTACGAGCAGTACTTC
CDR3 protein: CASSLLGTSYEQYF

D gene: .
J gene: TRBJ2-1
clone size: .
V gene: TRBV19
CDR3 DNA: TGTGCCAGTAACCCGACTGGCGACTTGTACAATGAGCAGTTCTTC
CDR3 protein: CASNPTGDLYNEQFF

D gene: TRBD1
J gene: TRBJ1-1
clone size: many
V gene: TRBV4-1
CDR3 DNA: TGCGCCAGCAGCCAAGAGTCCCCCCTGGGACAGGGGGCCTGGAACACTGAAGCTTTCTTT
CDR3 protein: CASSQESPLGQGAWNTEAFF

D gene: .
J gene: TRBJ1-4
clone size: many
V gene: TRBV27
CDR3 DNA: TGTGCCACCTCTAGGAGGCAGGAAAAACTGTTTTTT
CDR3 protein: CATSRRQEKLFF

D gene: .
J gene: TRBJ1-1
clone size: many
V gene: TRBV10-2
CDR3 DNA: TGCGCCAGCAGTGATGTCCAGAACACTGAAGCTTTCTTT
CDR3 protein: CASSDVQNTEAFF

D gene: TRBD2
J gene: TRBJ2-3
clone size: few
V gene: TRBV13
CDR3 DNA: TGTGCCAGCAGCTCTAATTCCGACGGACTAGCGGGGATCAGAGATACGCAGTATTTT
CDR3 protein: CASSSNSDGLAGIRDTQYF

D gene: TRBD2
J gene: TRBJ2-7
clone size: few
V gene: TRBV20-1
CDR3 DNA: TGCAGTGCACCAGCACCGGGACTAGCGGGACCTGGGTACGAGCAGTACTTC
CDR3 protein: CSAPAPGLAGPGYEQYF

D gene: .
J gene: TRBJ2-1
clone size: many
V gene: TRBV4-1
CDR3 DNA: TGCGCCAGCAGCCTAGGTTGGGGAGAAAACAATGAGCAGTTCTTC
CDR3 protein: CASSLGWGENNEQFF

D gene: .
J gene: TRBJ2-7
clone size: few
V gene: TRBV27
CDR3 DNA: TGTGCCAGCAGTTTATCGGCGCGTTCCTACGAGCAGTACTTC
CDR3 protein: CASSLSARSYEQYF

D gene: .
J gene: TRBJ2-5
clone size: .
V gene: TRBV6-2/TRBV6-3
CDR3 DNA: TGTGCCAGCAGTCCACCGTCAGAGACCCAGTACTTC
CDR3 protein: CASSPPSETQYF

D gene: .
J gene: TRBJ2-3
clone size: .
V gene: TRBV10-3
CDR3 DNA: TGTGCCATCAGTGAGTCGGCCGCCGCGGCGAGCACAGATACGCAGTATTTT
CDR3 protein: CAISESAAAASTDTQYF

D gene: .
J gene: TRBJ2-4
clone size: many
V gene: TRBV6-2/TRBV6-3
CDR3 DNA: TGTGCCAGCAGTTTGTTCGAAAGGGACATTCAGTACTTC
CDR3 protein: CASSLFERDIQYF

D gene: TRBD1
J gene: TRBJ1-1
clone size: .
V gene: TRBV12-3/TRBV12-4
CDR3 DNA: TGTGCCAGCGGGACAGGACGGGACACTGAAGCTTTCTTT
CDR3 protein: CASGTGRDTEAFF

D gene: TRBD2
J gene: TRBJ2-2
clone size: many
V gene: TRBV28
CDR3 DNA: TGTGCCAGCGTACTAGCGGCTACCGGGGAGCTGTTTTTT
CDR3 protein: CASVLAATGELFF

D gene: .
J gene: TRBJ2-3
clone size: .
V gene: TRBV27
CDR3 DNA: TGTGCCAGCAGTTTGGTGCTTATTGGATATGCAGATACGCAGTATTTT
CDR3 protein: CASSLVLIGYADTQYF

D gene: TRBD2
J gene: TRBJ2-7
clone size: .
V gene: TRBV28
CDR3 DNA: TGTGCCAGCAGTCACACCCCGACTAGCGGAGACTACGAGCAGTACTTC
CDR3 protein: CASSHTPTSGDYEQYF